These 14 T cell receptor beta chains were all obtained from the same sample, sequenced in a study of tissue T cells after allogeneic stem cell transplantation. Sequencing was performed with immunoSEQ multiplex PCR; in TCRdb, only in-frame clones are kept and a portion is missing. The sample consists of 2,500 to 3,500 clones, under 60% of them appearing once. Time point indicated: mouse harvest day 7 after allogeneic transplant. Mouse grafts combined 10^7 T-cell-depleted bone marrow cells with 10^6 splenic CD5+ T cells. Sequenced sample: gut tissue. These receptors came from a female BALB/c mouse given C57BL/6 T cells with graft-versus-host disease after an allogeneic hematopoietic cell transplant.

This clone was observed a single time. Any gene name here is a mouse gene name. The read ends 1 residue shy of where the CDR3 ends; the end is completed using the germline J gene. V and J are TRBV19 and TRBJ2-1; 9 nucleotides match TRBD1. This CDR3 spans 16 amino acids. Germline V CDR1 and CDR2: FNHDT, SITEND (reference sequence). V lost 4 bases, J lost 3 bases, and 8 bases stayed unmatched. CDR3 DNA (partial): TGTGCCAGCAGTCCCTCGGACAGGGGTTTCTATGCTGAGCAGTTC. Amino acids: CASSPSDRGFYAEQF. The entire CDR3 protein is CASSPSDRGFYAEQFF.

Regarding this clone: Germline and genes: mouse. The CDR3 end falls 1 residue outside the read, so it is completed with the germline J gene. This chain connects TRBV31 to TRBJ2-1; 10 bases are shared with TRBD2. V lost 3 bases and J lost 0; bases outside the gene matches: 2. Germline loops: CDR1 GKSSPN, CDR2 SITVG. This CDR3 comprises 15 residues. CDR3 amino acids: CAWRTGGRNYAEQFF. CDR3 DNA (partial): TGTGCCTGGAGGACTGGGGGGCGTAACTATGCTGAGCAGTTC.

Points on this clone: Genes and germline are mouse. Sequencing ends 1 residue short of the CDR3 end; the germline J gene provides the rest. V and J are TRBV26 and TRBJ1-6, with D possibly matching TRBD1 (6 bases). TRBJ1-6 carries the ORF label, with uncertain function. The CDR3 spans 15 residues. Germline CDR1 is KGHPV and CDR2 is FQNQEV (reference sequence). V lost 5 bases, J lost 2 bases, and 10 bases lay in between. CDR3 in amino acids: CASSSGTTYNSPLYF. Incomplete CDR3 DNA: TGTGCCAGCAGTTCCGGGACAACCTATAATTCGCCCCTCTAC.

Details on this clone: Gene labels here are mouse ones. The CDR3 end falls 1 residue outside the read, so it is completed with the germline J gene. The genes are TRBV31 and TRBJ2-3, with D hard to call. From germline, CDR1 is GKSSPN and CDR2 SITVG. The CDR3 runs 12 residues. Trimming left V 7 bases short and J 2 bases short, with 10 bases between. This CDR3 reads CAFLRVAETLYF. CDR3 DNA (partial): TGTGCCTTCCTCCGGGTTGCAGAAACGCTGTAT.

This clone was detected a few times. Genes and germline come from the mouse. The read halts 1 residue ahead of the CDR3 end, with the missing end drawn from the germline J gene. The chain links TRBV19 to TRBJ2-1, with 10 bases that match TRBD1. Trimming removed 4 bases from V and 3 bases from J; junction bases left unmatched: 4. This CDR3 comprises 15 residues. Germline CDR1 FNHDT, CDR2 SITEND (reference sequence). Here the CDR3 reads CASSDRDRGYAEQFF. CDR3 DNA, as far as it was read: TGTGCCAGCAGTGACCGGGACAGGGGCTATGCTGAGCAGTTC.

As regards this clone: The listed genes are named as in mouse. Incomplete CDR3 DNA: TGCACCTGCAGTGCCGGACAGGGAGGGTACACCCAGTAC. Amino acid sequence: CTCSAGQGGYTQY. The CDR3 reads in full as CTCSAGQGGYTQYF. The chain links TRBV1 to TRBJ2-5, with TRBD1 matching 8 bases. The CDR3 end falls 1 residue outside the read, so it is completed with the germline J gene. With V trimmed by 3 bases and J by 7 bases, 6 bases remained unmatched. Germline-derived CDR1 and CDR2 are NSQYPW and LRSPGD (reference sequence). The CDR3 consists of 14 residues.

Points on this clone: Genes and germline come from the mouse. The read ends 1 residue shy of where the CDR3 ends; the end is completed using the germline J gene. J is TRBJ1-4 and V is TRBV3; D perhaps matches TRBD1 (5 bases). The length of the CDR3 is 15 residues. Trimming cost V 5 bases and J 1 base, with 11 bases left between them. Germline assignment: CDR1 SNHLY and CDR2 FYNGKV (reference sequence). CDR3 amino acids: CASSPGTGSNERLFF. CDR3 bases read: TGTGCCAGCAGCCCCGGGACGGGTTCCAACGAAAGATTATTT.

This clone was detected a few times. Gene names denote mouse genes. The read stops 1 residue short of the end of the CDR3; the missing end is completed from the germline J gene. J is TRBJ1-4 and V is TRBV20; perhaps TRBD1 as D (6 bases). V shed 2 bases and J shed 1 base, with 8 bases lying between them. CDR3 length: 14 residues. Germline lookup yields CDR1 GFQATS and CDR2 STVNSAI. Partial CDR3 DNA: TGTGGTGCTAGGCGGGACAATTCCAACGAAAGATTATTT. It yields the protein CGARRDNSNERLF. The entire CDR3 sequence reads CGARRDNSNERLFF.

This clone occurred a few times. Gene names are mouse gene names. The read falls 1 residue short of the CDR3 end, and the missing part is taken from the germline J gene. This rearrangement joins TRBV16 to TRBJ1-3, with a possible D match to TRBD1 (5 bases). The germline CDR1 and CDR2 sequences are SGHSA and FRNQAP. This CDR3 has 14 amino acids. With 5 bases removed from V and 0 bases from J, the gap between germline ends came to 8 bases. CDR3 sequence reads: CASSPTDSGNTLYF. CDR3 bases read: TGTGCAAGCAGCCCGACAGATTCTGGAAATACGCTCTAT.

In the case of this clone: Here the gene names and germline are mouse. The read comes to an end 1 residue before the CDR3 does, leaving the germline J gene to fill in the end. The rearrangement uses TRBV13-3 and TRBJ2-2; D is perhaps TRBD2 (6 bases). Trimming shortened V by 2 bases and J by 3 bases, and 8 bases separated the two germline ends. Per germline, CDR1 NNHDY and CDR2 SYVADS. CDR3 length: 14 residues. Partial CDR3 DNA: TGTGCCAGCAGTGAAGGGACTCACACCGGGCAGCTCTAC. Protein sequence: CASSEGTHTGQLY. The whole CDR3 protein is CASSEGTHTGQLYF.

On this clone itself: Here the gene names and germline are mouse. With the read ending 1 residue before the CDR3 end, the germline J gene is used to fill in that end. The chain joins TRBV26 to TRBJ2-4; 7 bases fit TRBD1. The CDR3 length is 12 residues. J gave up 5 bases and V 5 bases, and 1 base lay outside the gene matches. Germline V gene lookup returns CDR1 KGHPV and CDR2 FQNQEV (reference sequence). CDR3 region: CASSWDRNTLYF. The CDR3 bases that were read are TGTGCCAGCAGTTGGGACAGAAACACCTTGTAC.

This clone occurred once. Gene names are mouse gene names. The CDR3 extends 1 residue past the end of the read, so its final part is completed from the germline J gene. V is TRBV13-2 and J is TRBJ1-1; 8 bases line up with TRBD1. Germline-derived CDR1 and CDR2 are NNHNN and SYGAGS (reference sequence). V shed 2 bases and J 0 bases; nucleotides not matched to a gene: 3. The CDR3 has 15 residues. CDR3 DNA (partial): TGTGCCAGCGGTGAAGGGACAGGAGCAAACACAGAAGTCTTC. This translates into CASGEGTGANTEVF. The full CDR3 reads CASGEGTGANTEVFF.

Notes on this clone: Each gene name is a mouse one. The read halts 1 residue ahead of the CDR3 end, with the missing end drawn from the germline J gene. The chain employs TRBV20 and TRBJ1-1, with 10 nucleotides matching TRBD1. The germline V gene encodes CDR1 GFQATS and CDR2 STVNSAI. J gave up 4 bases and V 0 bases, and 2 bases lay outside the gene matches. The CDR3 consists of 14 residues. The CDR3 loop reads CGARDGQGGTEVFF. The CDR3 bases that were read are TGTGGTGCTAGGGATGGACAGGGGGGCACAGAAGTCTTC.

With respect to this clone: The gene names given are mouse names. The read stops 1 residue short of the end of the CDR3; the missing end is completed from the germline J gene. The V call is TRBV3, the J call TRBJ2-2, with 10 bases that match TRBD2. Germline CDR1 is SNHLY and CDR2 is FYNGKV (reference sequence). Losses at the gene ends were 2 bases for V and 6 bases for J; bases not matched to a gene: 3. CDR3 length: 15 amino acids. This chain's CDR3 is CASSLNWGGAGQLYF. The sequenced part of the CDR3 DNA is TGTGCCAGCAGCTTAAACTGGGGGGGAGCCGGGCAGCTCTAC.